The 7 T cell receptor beta chains presented below share a single source sample, sequenced in a study of blood T cell repertoires in COVID-19. Clones were sequenced by immunoSEQ multiplex PCR, and TCRdb holds only the in-frame ones, with some missing. The sample lists 120,000 to 150,000 clones, around nine tenths seen once, with under 7% in the top ten. Sequenced sample: peripheral blood. These receptors came from a human donor in a cohort sampled during active COVID-19.

The V call is TRBV3-1 (or the pseudogene TRBV3-2), the J call TRBJ2-3, with 9 bases identical to TRBD1. V dropped 8 bases and J dropped 6; count of bases not matched to a gene: 3. This CDR3 has 12 amino acids. Germline CDR1 and CDR2: LGHDT and YNNKEL (reference sequence). The DNA for the CDR3 is TGTGCCAGCGGGACAGGGTCGGATACGCAGTATTTT. This sequence encodes CASGTGSDTQYF.

The chain has TRBV29-1 and TRBJ2-7; D perhaps matches TRBD2 (6 bases). V lost 6 bases to trimming and J lost 7 bases, with 19 bases between them. From germline, CDR1 is SQVTM and CDR2 ANQGSEA. This CDR3 spans 13 amino acids. CDR3 in amino acids: CSVRRGGDGEQYF. CDR3 DNA sequence: TGCAGCGTCCGACGTGGAGGGGACGGAGAGCAGTACTTC.

The V call is TRBV27, the J call TRBJ2-2; 8 bases fit TRBD2. Germline assignment: CDR1 MNHEY and CDR2 SMNVEV (reference sequence). V trimming: 2 bases; J trimming: 7 bases; junction bases outside the gene matches: 3. CDR3 size: 14 residues. The CDR3 bases are TGTGCCAGCAGTTTAGCGGGGGGCGGCGGGGAGCTGTTTTTT. It codes for CASSLAGGGGELFF.

This chain connects TRBV28 to TRBJ1-1; the D gene is possibly TRBD1 (5 bases). V was pared by 5 bases and J by 1 base, with 11 bases between. The germline CDR1 and CDR2 sequences are MDHEN and SYDVKM. The CDR3 is 14 residues long. This chain's CDR3 is CASSIDQGNTEAFF. The CDR3 DNA reads TGTGCCAGCAGTATTGATCAGGGGAACACTGAAGCTTTCTTT. The complete variable domain, with remaining parts taken from reference TRBV28 and TRBJ1-1, reads DVKVTQSSRYLVKRTGEKVFLECVQDMDHENMFWYRQDPGLGLRLIYFSYDVKMKEKGDIPEGYSVSREKKERFSLILESASTNQTSMYLCASSIDQGNTEAFFGQGTRLTVV.

The V call is TRBV5-1, the J call TRBJ2-2; 12 positions agree with TRBD2. Germline values: CDR1 SGHRS, CDR2 YFSETQ. Trimming removed 4 bases from V and 1 base from J; junction bases left unmatched: 2. This CDR3 is built from 16 residues. Here the CDR3 DNA reads TGCGCCAGCAGCCCGGGACTAGCGGGGAACACCGGGGAGCTGTTTTTT. Translated: CASSPGLAGNTGELFF.

Only one count was recorded for this clone. The rearrangement uses TRBV9 and TRBJ2-5; perhaps TRBD2 as D (6 bases). With 0 bases removed from V and 5 bases from J, the gap between germline ends came to 11 bases. This CDR3 spans 14 amino acids. Germline lookup yields CDR1 SGDLS and CDR2 YYNGEE. Here the CDR3 DNA reads TGTGCCAGCAGCGTAGAGGCTAGCGCCGAGACCCAGTACTTC. Translated, it gives CASSVEASAETQYF.

The CDR3 reads CASTASGRNEQFF. The CDR3 DNA reads TGTGCCAGTACGGCTAGCGGGAGAAATGAGCAGTTCTTC. This chain joins TRBV27 and TRBJ2-1; 10 nucleotides match TRBD2. The CDR3 is made up of 13 amino acids. The junction had 6 bases not matched to a gene; V was cut back by 9 bases and J by 7 bases. Per the germline V gene, CDR1 is MNHEY and CDR2 is SMNVEV (reference sequence).